Sequencing of this T cell receptor beta chain was carried out in a study of patients and donors after allogeneic stem cell transplantation. J gave up 5 bases and V 1 base, and 10 bases lay outside the gene matches. Germline CDR1 LGHDT, CDR2 YNNKEL (reference sequence). The CDR3 has 17 amino acids. One entry per CDR3 protein, called by TCRdb with MiXCR from the RT-PCR reads. The sample holds tens of thousands of distinct CDR3 sequences, 6.8% seen once. This clonotype has just a few counts. This clonotype originated in a human donor who was either an allogeneic HSCT recipient or a stem cell or donor lymphocyte infusion donor (not recorded which). It is not recorded whose cells these are; they may come from a transplant donor. The chain uses TRBV3-1 and TRBJ2-3; 9 bases fit TRBD2. The specimen sequenced was blood, either unsorted or a sorted T cell fraction (not recorded which). The CDR3 spells CASSQGWLAGVKDTQYF. CDR3 DNA sequence: TGTGCCAGCAGCCAAGGTTGGTTAGCGGGAGTTAAAGATACGCAGTATTTT.